These 29 T cell receptor beta chains were all obtained from the same sample, sequenced in a study of graft-versus-host responses after intestinal transplantation. Produced via immunoSEQ multiplex PCR; TCRdb's table is partial and in-frame only. The sample carries tens of thousands of clones, roughly 95% recorded once. Sequencing was performed on PBMCs, taken 156 days after intestinal transplant. The receptors here all came from a human patient who received an intestinal transplant, so some T cells may come from the graft donor.

The chain links TRBV15 to TRBJ2-7, with D maybe TRBD2 (5 bases). The CDR3 length is 14 residues. Trimming cost V 0 bases and J 4 bases, with 10 bases left between them. The germline V gene encodes CDR1 LNHNV and CDR2 YYDKDF (reference sequence). The CDR3 here is CATSRDGKLYEQYF. In DNA form, the CDR3 reads TGTGCCACCAGCAGAGACGGGAAACTTTACGAGCAGTACTTC.

The rearrangement links TRBV7-8 to TRBJ2-7; 8 bases match TRBD2. V lost 5 bases, J lost 3 bases, and 18 bases stayed unmatched. The CDR3 sequence is 18 residues long. Germline CDR1 SGHVS, CDR2 FQNEAQ. CDR3 protein: CASSPKRAGGRVSYEQYF. For the CDR3, the DNA is TGTGCCAGCAGCCCAAAACGGGCGGGGGGCAGGGTGAGCTACGAGCAGTACTTC.

The V call is TRBV6-5, the J call TRBJ2-1; D tentatively fits TRBD1 or TRBD2 (5 bases each). Germline V CDR1 and CDR2: MNHEY, SVGAGI. V was trimmed by 2 bases and J by 7 bases, leaving 9 bases between them. This CDR3 is 13 amino acids long. This CDR3 reads CASSYGTANEQFF. CDR3 coding DNA: TGTGCCAGCAGTTACGGGACCGCGAATGAGCAGTTCTTC.

This sequence joins TRBV7-9 and TRBJ1-6, with D uncertain. Trimming took 1 base from V and 5 from J, leaving 15 bases between them. Germline values: CDR1 SEHNR, CDR2 FQNEAQ (reference sequence). This CDR3 contains 17 residues. The CDR3 loop is CASSLVIRTRDNSPLHF. The DNA for the CDR3 is TGTGCCAGCAGCTTAGTTATCCGGACCCGAGATAATTCACCCCTCCACTTT.

The chain has TRBV4-2 and TRBJ2-7; D unclear. V was shortened by 1 base and J by 1 base, with 8 bases between the two germline ends. The germline V gene has CDR1 LGHNA and CDR2 YNFKEQ. CDR3 length: 14 amino acids. For the CDR3, the DNA is TGTGCCAGCAGCCAAGGGTATCGGTCCTACGAGCAGTACTTC. Translated, it gives CASSQGYRSYEQYF.

The sample holds one count of this clone. The V and J genes are TRBV9 and TRBJ1-2; D unclear. The CDR3 extends over 16 amino acids. V lost 0 bases and J lost 2, with 14 bases in between. CDR1 is SGDLS, CDR2 YYNGEE, per germline. Written as DNA, the CDR3 is TGTGCCAGCAGCGTAGGATTTCGGGAGGCGAACTATGGCTACACCTTC. It specifies CASSVGFREANYGYTF. Supplemented by reference TRBV9 and TRBJ1-2, the full variable domain reads DSGVTQTPKHLITATGQRVTLRCSPRSGDLSVYWYQQSLDQGLQFLIQYYNGEERAKGNILERFSAQQFPDLHSELNLSSLELGDSALYFCASSVGFREANYGYTFGSGTRLTVV.

The table lists this clone with a count of one. This chain connects TRBV5-4 to TRBJ2-7; tentative D call: TRBD1 (6 bases). Per the germline V gene, CDR1 is SGHNT and CDR2 is YYREEE (reference sequence). The germline V and J ends were trimmed by 2 bases and 3 bases, with 9 bases remaining between them. This CDR3 has 13 residues. CDR3 region: CASSFTGNYEQYF. Here the CDR3 DNA reads TGTGCCAGCAGCTTCACAGGGAACTACGAGCAGTACTTC.

The chain's CDR3 is CASSFRGFATEAFF. The CDR3 DNA follows: TGTGCCAGCAGTTTCAGGGGGTTCGCCACTGAAGCTTTCTTT. This rearrangement joins TRBV27 to TRBJ1-1; 7 nucleotides agree with TRBD1. Germline V gene sequence: CDR1 MNHEY, CDR2 SMNVEV (reference sequence). This CDR3 is 14 amino acids long. Germline trimming cut 3 bases from V and 4 bases from J; bases unmatched to any gene: 5.

V is TRBV2 and J is TRBJ2-7; 9 positions match TRBD1. CDR1 SNHLY and CDR2 FYNNEI come from the germline V gene. The CDR3 is made up of 14 amino acids. V gave up 7 bases and J gave up 3 bases; unmatched junction bases: 7. The CDR3 coding sequence is TGTGCCAGCATTCCGGGACAGGGTCTCTACGAGCAGTACTTC. It codes for CASIPGQGLYEQYF.

This clone was observed a single time. The V call is TRBV7-2, the J call TRBJ2-7; D may be TRBD2 (7 bases). CDR1 SGHTA and CDR2 FQGNSA come from the germline V gene. Between the trimmed V and J ends, which lost 0 bases and 3 bases, there was a span of 12 bases. The CDR3 loop spans 15 amino acids. In nucleotides, the CDR3 is TGTGCCAGCAGCTTAGCTGCGGGGGCCAACTACGAGCAGTACTTC. Its protein is CASSLAAGANYEQYF.

This sequence joins TRBV7-3 and TRBJ2-1; TRBD2 matches 9 bases. There are 12 residues in the CDR3. CDR1 is SGHTA, CDR2 FQGTGA, per germline. The J segment lost 7 bases and the V segment lost 9 bases, leaving 4 bases of the junction unmatched. The CDR3 spells CASSAGGNEQFF. The CDR3 DNA follows: TGTGCCAGTTCAGCGGGGGGTAATGAGCAGTTCTTC.

The rearrangement links TRBV7-9 to TRBJ2-7; no firm D call. V lost 4 bases to trimming and J lost 1 base, with 17 bases between them. Germline lookup yields CDR1 SEHNR and CDR2 FQNEAQ (reference sequence). The CDR3 extends over 16 amino acids. CDR3 sequence: CASSSFVWTESYEQYF. The CDR3 region has the DNA TGTGCCAGCAGCTCCTTTGTGTGGACGGAGTCCTACGAGCAGTACTTC.

The table lists this clone with a count of one. The chain employs TRBV6-6 and TRBJ1-1; D gene unclear. Germline-derived CDR1 and CDR2 are MNHNY and SVGAGI (reference sequence). The ends were cut back, 8 bases at V and 1 base at J, with 11 bases in the middle. There are 13 residues in the CDR3. CDR3 sequence reads: CASRDSGNTEAFF. The CDR3 DNA is TGTGCCAGCCGCGATTCAGGGAACACTGAAGCTTTCTTT.

The rearrangement joins TRBV2 to TRBJ2-2; D possibly matches TRBD1 or TRBD2 (6 bases each). Trimming stripped 2 bases from V and 3 bases from J, with 13 bases between. Germline CDR1 and CDR2: SNHLY and FYNNEI. This CDR3 has 16 residues. CDR3 protein: CASSEWGAMDTGELFF. CDR3 DNA: TGTGCCAGCAGTGAATGGGGGGCGATGGACACCGGGGAGCTGTTTTTT.

This chain links TRBV25-1 with TRBJ1-6; tentatively, D is TRBD1 (6 bases). The CDR3 extends over 16 amino acids. The V and J ends lost 5 bases and 8 bases respectively, with 19 bases between them. Germline values: CDR1 MGHDK, CDR2 SYGVNS. The CDR3 here is CASSPPLWTVDSPLHF. CDR3 nucleotides: TGTGCCAGCAGTCCCCCACTGTGGACAGTCGATTCACCCCTCCACTTT.

The CDR3 sequence is CASRITTSGGGEQFF. The CDR3 coding sequence is TGTGCCAGCAGAATTACGACTAGCGGAGGGGGTGAGCAGTTCTTC. The genes are TRBV28 and TRBJ2-1, with 9 positions matching TRBD2. With 6 bases clipped from V and 9 bases from J, the junction kept 12 bases outside the gene matches. This CDR3 has 15 amino acids. Germline assignment: CDR1 MDHEN and CDR2 SYDVKM.

The V and J genes are TRBV5-4 and TRBJ2-3; either TRBD1 or TRBD2 may supply D (6 bases each). Trimming took off 0 bases at V and 5 bases at J, with 13 bases between the two ends. This CDR3 spans 15 amino acids. The V gene's germline CDR1 is SGHNT and CDR2 YYREEE (reference sequence). This CDR3 is CASSLEGGAGDTQYF. DNA of the CDR3: TGTGCCAGCAGCTTGGAGGGGGGAGCAGGAGATACGCAGTATTTT.

The chain uses TRBV7-9 and TRBJ1-1, with unresolved D. CDR1 is SEHNR and CDR2 is FQNEAQ in the germline V gene (reference sequence). Trimming removed 3 bases at V and 4 bases at J, with 9 bases between. The CDR3 has 13 amino acids. In DNA, the CDR3 is TGTGCCAGCAGCTTGACCGTGAGCACTGAAGCTTTCTTT. Translating gives CASSLTVSTEAFF.

The rearrangement links TRBV2 to TRBJ1-1, with D possibly TRBD1 on 5 matching bases. Looked up from germline, CDR1 is SNHLY and CDR2 is FYNNEI. This CDR3 is built from 18 residues. V lost 7 bases and J lost 1, with 25 bases in between. As DNA, the CDR3 is TGTGCCAGCAAGCCGGGACCGGCTAATGCCGGAGGGAACACTGAAGCTTTCTTT. It translates to CASKPGPANAGGNTEAFF.

The chain is built from TRBV4-1 and TRBJ1-1; 8 bases map to TRBD1. Germline V gene data show CDR1 as MGHRA and CDR2 as YSYEKL. The CDR3 spans 16 residues. J gave up 5 bases and V 0 bases, and 8 bases lay outside the gene matches. The CDR3: CASSQDRTGYRTEAFF. The CDR3 DNA is TGCGCCAGCAGCCAAGACAGGACAGGGTACAGGACTGAAGCTTTCTTT.

This clone has just a few counts. The chain recombines TRBV19 with TRBJ1-6; 7 nucleotides match TRBD1. Trimming removed 9 bases from V and 5 bases from J; junction bases left unmatched: 10. The CDR3 covers 15 residues. In germline, CDR1 is LNHDA, CDR2 SQIVND (reference sequence). CDR3 DNA: TGTGCCAGCCGACCCTCCGGGACAGATAATTCACCCCTCCACTTT. Translating it yields CASRPSGTDNSPLHF.

The chain is built from TRBV5-3 and TRBJ1-3; no clear D gene. TRBV5-3 is marked as an open reading frame, function uncertain. The CDR3 totals 14 residues. Trimming pared 4 bases from V and 1 base from J, leaving 9 bases between. The CDR3 DNA follows: TGTGCCAGAAGCCCCATAGGTTCTGGAAACACCATATATTTT. Protein sequence: CARSPIGSGNTIYF.

The chain has TRBV28 and TRBJ2-3; 12 bases match TRBD2. The CDR3 is 15 amino acids. From germline, CDR1 is MDHEN and CDR2 SYDVKM. V trimming: 8 bases; J trimming: 5 bases; junction bases outside the gene matches: 8. In nucleotides, the CDR3 is TGTGCCAGCCCCCCTAGCGGGAGGGATGAAGATACGCAGTATTTT. It is translated as CASPPSGRDEDTQYF.

This rearrangement joins TRBV27 to TRBJ2-7; maybe TRBD1 (6 bases). V was pared by 2 bases and J by 3 bases, with 8 bases between. Germline CDR1 and CDR2: MNHEY and SMNVEV (reference sequence). There are 13 residues in the CDR3. As DNA, the CDR3 is TGTGCCAGCAGTTTACAGGGGAGCTACGAGCAGTACTTC. Protein: CASSLQGSYEQYF.

This sequence joins TRBV9 and TRBJ1-6; no reliable D call. The CDR3 runs 13 residues. In germline, CDR1 is SGDLS, CDR2 YYNGEE. Trimming took 4 bases from V and 8 from J, leaving 10 bases between them. CDR3 sequence reads: CASSLSVHSPLHF. CDR3 bases: TGTGCCAGCAGCCTTTCAGTGCATTCACCCCTCCACTTT.

The J gene is TRBJ2-7, the V gene TRBV19; D might be TRBD1 or TRBD2, each matching 5 bases. The CDR3 is made up of 14 amino acids. Germline assignment: CDR1 LNHDA and CDR2 SQIVND (reference sequence). V shed 5 bases and J shed 2 bases, with 13 bases lying between them. The CDR3 region is CASSYGTSTYEQYF. As DNA, the CDR3 is TGTGCCAGTAGTTACGGGACGTCTACCTACGAGCAGTACTTC. The whole variable domain, remainder taken from reference TRBV19 and TRBJ2-7, is DGGITQSPKYLFRKEGQNVTLSCEQNLNHDAMYWYRQDPGQGLRLIYYSQIVNDFQKGDIAEGYSVSREKKESFPLTVTSAQKNPTAFYLCASSYGTSTYEQYFGPGTRLTVT.

The gene calls are TRBV28 and TRBJ2-6, with D unclear. Germline V gives CDR1 MDHEN, CDR2 SYDVKM. Between the trimmed V and J ends, which lost 1 base and 1 base, there was a span of 14 bases. CDR3 length: 18 residues. The CDR3 spells CASSLSRWGESGANVLTF. The CDR3 nucleotides are TGTGCCAGCAGTTTATCCCGCTGGGGTGAATCTGGGGCCAACGTCCTGACTTTC.

This clone was detected only once. This sequence joins TRBV7-6 and TRBJ1-3, with a possible D match to TRBD1 (5 bases). The length of the CDR3 is 15 residues. V lost 5 bases and J 3 bases, leaving 14 bases between the germline ends. CDR1 is SGHVS and CDR2 is FNYEAQ in the germline V gene. CDR3 nucleotides: TGTGCCAGCAGCCCCTCCTGGGGGGTTGGAAACACCATATATTTT. This gives the protein CASSPSWGVGNTIYF.

The chain is built from TRBV18 and TRBJ1-4; D uncertain. The germline V gene has CDR1 KGHSH and CDR2 LQKENI. V dropped 5 bases and J dropped 0 bases, with 19 bases sitting between them. The CDR3 is 18 amino acids. In nucleotides, the CDR3 is TGTGCCAGCTCAATCGATACCTATTATACTGCAACTAATGAAAAACTGTTTTTT. Translation gives CASSIDTYYTATNEKLFF.